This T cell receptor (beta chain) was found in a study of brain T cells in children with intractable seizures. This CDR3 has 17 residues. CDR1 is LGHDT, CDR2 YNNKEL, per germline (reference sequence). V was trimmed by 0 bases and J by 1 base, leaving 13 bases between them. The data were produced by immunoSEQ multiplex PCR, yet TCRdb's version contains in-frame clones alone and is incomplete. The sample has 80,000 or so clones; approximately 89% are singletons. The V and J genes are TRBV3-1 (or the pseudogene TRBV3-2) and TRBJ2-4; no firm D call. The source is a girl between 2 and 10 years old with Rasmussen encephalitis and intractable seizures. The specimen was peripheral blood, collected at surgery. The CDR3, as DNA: TGTGCCAGCAGCCAAGATCCAACAGTCCCGGCCAAAAACATTCAGTACTTC. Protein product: CASSQDPTVPAKNIQYF.